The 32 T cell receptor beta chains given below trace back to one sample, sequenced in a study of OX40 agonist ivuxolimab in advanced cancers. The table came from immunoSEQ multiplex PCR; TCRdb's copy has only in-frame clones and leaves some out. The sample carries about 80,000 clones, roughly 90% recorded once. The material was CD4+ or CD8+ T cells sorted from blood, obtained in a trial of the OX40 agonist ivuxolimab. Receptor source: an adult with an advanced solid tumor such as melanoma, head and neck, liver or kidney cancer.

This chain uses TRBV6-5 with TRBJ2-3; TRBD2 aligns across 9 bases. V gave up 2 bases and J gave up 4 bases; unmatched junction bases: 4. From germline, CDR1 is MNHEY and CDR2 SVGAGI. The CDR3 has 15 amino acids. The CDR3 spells CASSYAGGSADTQYF. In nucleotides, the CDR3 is TGTGCCAGCAGTTACGCGGGGGGGTCCGCAGATACGCAGTATTTT.

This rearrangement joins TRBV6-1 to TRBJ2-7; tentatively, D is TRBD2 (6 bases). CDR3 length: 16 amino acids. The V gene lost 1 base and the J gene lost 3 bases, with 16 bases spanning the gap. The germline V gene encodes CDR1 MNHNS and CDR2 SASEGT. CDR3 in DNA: TGTGCCAGCAGTGAAGTAGCGGAGGGCAGGGACTACGAGCAGTACTTC. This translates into CASSEVAEGRDYEQYF.

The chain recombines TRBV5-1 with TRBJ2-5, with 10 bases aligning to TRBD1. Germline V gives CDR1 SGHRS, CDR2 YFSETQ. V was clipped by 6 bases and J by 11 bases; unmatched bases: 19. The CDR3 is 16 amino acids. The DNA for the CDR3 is TGCGCCAGCACCCACCGCCGGGACAGGGGTGGGCTGGAGCAGTACTTC. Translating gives CASTHRRDRGGLEQYF.

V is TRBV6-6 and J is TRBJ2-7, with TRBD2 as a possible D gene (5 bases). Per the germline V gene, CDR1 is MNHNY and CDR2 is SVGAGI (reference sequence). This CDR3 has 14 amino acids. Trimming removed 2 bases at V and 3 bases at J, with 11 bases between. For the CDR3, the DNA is TGTGCCAGCAGTTACGGGGAGAGGAGCTACGAGCAGTACTTC. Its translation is CASSYGERSYEQYF.

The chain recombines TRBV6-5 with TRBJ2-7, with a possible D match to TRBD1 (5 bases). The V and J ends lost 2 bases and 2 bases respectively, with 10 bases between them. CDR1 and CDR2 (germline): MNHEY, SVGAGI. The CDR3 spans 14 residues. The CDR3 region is CASSYRTSPYEQYF. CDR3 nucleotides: TGTGCCAGCAGTTACCGGACATCTCCCTACGAGCAGTACTTC.

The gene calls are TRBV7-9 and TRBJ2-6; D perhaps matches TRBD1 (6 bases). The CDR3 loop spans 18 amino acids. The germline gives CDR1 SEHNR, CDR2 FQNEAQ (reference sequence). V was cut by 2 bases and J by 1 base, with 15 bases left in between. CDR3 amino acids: CASSLKVQGLSGANVLTF. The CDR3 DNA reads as TGTGCCAGCAGCTTAAAGGTACAGGGCCTATCTGGGGCCAACGTCCTGACTTTC.

The CDR3 here is CASSVEGSGNTIYF. CDR3 nucleotides: TGTGCCAGCAGCGTAGAGGGCTCTGGAAACACCATATATTTT. The genes are TRBV9 and TRBJ1-3; D is unclear. The CDR3 spans 14 residues. Trimming took off 0 bases at V and 0 bases at J, with 4 bases between the two ends. Germline V gene sequence: CDR1 SGDLS, CDR2 YYNGEE.

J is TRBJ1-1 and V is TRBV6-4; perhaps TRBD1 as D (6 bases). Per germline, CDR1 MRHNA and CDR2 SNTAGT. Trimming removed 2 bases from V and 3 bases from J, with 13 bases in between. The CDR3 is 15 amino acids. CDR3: CASSDTTGFHTEAFF. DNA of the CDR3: TGTGCCAGCAGTGACACCACAGGGTTCCACACTGAAGCTTTCTTT.

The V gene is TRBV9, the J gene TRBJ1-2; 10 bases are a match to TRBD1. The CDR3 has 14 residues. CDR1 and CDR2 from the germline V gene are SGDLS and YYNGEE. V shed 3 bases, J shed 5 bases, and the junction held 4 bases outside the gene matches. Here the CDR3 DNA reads TGTGCCAGCAGCGCAAGGACAGGGGGATATGGCTACACCTTC. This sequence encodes CASSARTGGYGYTF. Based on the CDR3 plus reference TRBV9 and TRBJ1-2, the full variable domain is DSGVTQTPKHLITATGQRVTLRCSPRSGDLSVYWYQQSLDQGLQFLIQYYNGEERAKGNILERFSAQQFPDLHSELNLSSLELGDSALYFCASSARTGGYGYTFGSGTRLTVV.

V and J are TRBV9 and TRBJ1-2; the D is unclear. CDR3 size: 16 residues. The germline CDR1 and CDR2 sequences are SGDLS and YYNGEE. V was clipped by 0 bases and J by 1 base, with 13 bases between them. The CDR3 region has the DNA TGTGCCAGCAGCGTAGAAGACGCGGATTATAACTATGGCTACACCTTC. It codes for CASSVEDADYNYGYTF. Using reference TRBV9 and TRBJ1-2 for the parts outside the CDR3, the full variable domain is DSGVTQTPKHLITATGQRVTLRCSPRSGDLSVYWYQQSLDQGLQFLIQYYNGEERAKGNILERFSAQQFPDLHSELNLSSLELGDSALYFCASSVEDADYNYGYTFGSGTRLTVV.

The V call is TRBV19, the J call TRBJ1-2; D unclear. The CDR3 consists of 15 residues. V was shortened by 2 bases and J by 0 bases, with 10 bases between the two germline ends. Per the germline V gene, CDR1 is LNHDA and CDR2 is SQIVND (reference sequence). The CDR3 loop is CASSILPVSNYGYTF. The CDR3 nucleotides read TGTGCCAGTAGTATATTGCCAGTCTCTAACTATGGCTACACCTTC.

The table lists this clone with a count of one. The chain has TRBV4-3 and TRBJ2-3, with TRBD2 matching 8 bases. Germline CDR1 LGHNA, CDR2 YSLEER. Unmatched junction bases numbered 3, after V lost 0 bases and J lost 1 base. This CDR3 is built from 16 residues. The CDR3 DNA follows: TGCGCCAGCAGCCAAGATTGGCGGGGGGGCACAGATACGCAGTATTTT. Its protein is CASSQDWRGGTDTQYF.

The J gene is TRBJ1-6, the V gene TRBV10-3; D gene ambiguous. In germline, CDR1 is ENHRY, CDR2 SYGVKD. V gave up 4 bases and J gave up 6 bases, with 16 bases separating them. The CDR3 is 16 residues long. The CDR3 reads CAISAGGSGPNSPLHF. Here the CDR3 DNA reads TGTGCCATCAGTGCTGGAGGGTCCGGCCCTAATTCACCCCTCCACTTT.

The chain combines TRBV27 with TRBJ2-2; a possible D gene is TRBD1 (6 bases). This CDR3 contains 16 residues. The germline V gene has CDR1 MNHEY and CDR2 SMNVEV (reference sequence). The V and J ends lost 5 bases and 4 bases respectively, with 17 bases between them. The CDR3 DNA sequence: TGTGCCAGCAGTCCCTTACAGGGTATGCGCACCGGGGAGCTGTTTTTT. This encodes CASSPLQGMRTGELFF.

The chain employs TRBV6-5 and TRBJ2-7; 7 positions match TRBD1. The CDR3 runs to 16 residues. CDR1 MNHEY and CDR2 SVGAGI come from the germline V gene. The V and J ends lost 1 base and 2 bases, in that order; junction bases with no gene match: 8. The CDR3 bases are TGTGCCAGCAGTTACTTAAACAGGGGATTTACCTACGAGCAGTACTTC. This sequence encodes CASSYLNRGFTYEQYF.

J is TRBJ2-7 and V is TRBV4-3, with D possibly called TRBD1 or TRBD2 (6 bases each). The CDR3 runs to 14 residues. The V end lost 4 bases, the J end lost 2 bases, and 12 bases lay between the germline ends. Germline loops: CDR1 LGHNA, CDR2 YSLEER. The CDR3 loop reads CASSLFGGPYEQYF. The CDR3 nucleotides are TGCGCCAGCAGCCTTTTCGGGGGCCCCTACGAGCAGTACTTC.

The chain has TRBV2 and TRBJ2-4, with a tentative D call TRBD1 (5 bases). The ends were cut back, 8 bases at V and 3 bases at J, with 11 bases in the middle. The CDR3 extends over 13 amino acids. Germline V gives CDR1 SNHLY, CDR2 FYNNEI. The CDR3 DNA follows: TGTGCCAGCGAAGGGGTCGGCAAAAACATTCAGTACTTC. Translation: CASEGVGKNIQYF.

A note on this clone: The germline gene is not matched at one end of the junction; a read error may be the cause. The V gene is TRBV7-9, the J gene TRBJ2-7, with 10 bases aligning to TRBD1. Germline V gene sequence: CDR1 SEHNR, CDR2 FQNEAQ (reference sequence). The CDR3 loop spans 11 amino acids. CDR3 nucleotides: TGTGCCAGCAGCAGGGGACAGGGGATCAGGTTC. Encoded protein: CASSRGQGIRF.

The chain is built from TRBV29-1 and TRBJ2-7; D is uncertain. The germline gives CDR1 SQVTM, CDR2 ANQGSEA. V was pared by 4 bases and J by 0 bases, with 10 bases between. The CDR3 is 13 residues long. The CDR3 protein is CSVGIRSSYEQYF. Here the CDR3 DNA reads TGCAGCGTTGGGATTCGAAGCTCCTACGAGCAGTACTTC.

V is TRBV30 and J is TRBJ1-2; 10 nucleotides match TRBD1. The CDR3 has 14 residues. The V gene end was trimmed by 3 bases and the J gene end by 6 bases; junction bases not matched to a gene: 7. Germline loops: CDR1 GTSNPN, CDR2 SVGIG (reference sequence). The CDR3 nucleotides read TGTGCCTGGAGGACCGGGACAGGGGCTGATGGCTACACCTTC. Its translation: CAWRTGTGADGYTF.

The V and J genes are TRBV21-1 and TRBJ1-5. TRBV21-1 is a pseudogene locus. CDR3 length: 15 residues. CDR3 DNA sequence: TGTGCCAGCAGCAAAGGAGGGCAATATAATCAGCCCCAGCATTTT. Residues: CASSKGGQYNQPQHF.

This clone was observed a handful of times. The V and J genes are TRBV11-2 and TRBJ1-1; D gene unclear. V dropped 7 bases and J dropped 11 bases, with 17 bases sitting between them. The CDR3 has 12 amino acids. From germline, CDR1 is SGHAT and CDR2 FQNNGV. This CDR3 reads CASTTRLGFAFF. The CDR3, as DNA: TGTGCCAGCACCACGAGGCTGGGGTTTGCTTTCTTT.

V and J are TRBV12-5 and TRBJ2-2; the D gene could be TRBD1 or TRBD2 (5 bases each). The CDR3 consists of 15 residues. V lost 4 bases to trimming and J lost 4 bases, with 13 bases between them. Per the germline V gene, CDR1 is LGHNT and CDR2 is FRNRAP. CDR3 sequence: CASGYPGRGTGELFF. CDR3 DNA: TGTGCTAGTGGTTACCCGGGACGGGGCACCGGGGAGCTGTTTTTT.

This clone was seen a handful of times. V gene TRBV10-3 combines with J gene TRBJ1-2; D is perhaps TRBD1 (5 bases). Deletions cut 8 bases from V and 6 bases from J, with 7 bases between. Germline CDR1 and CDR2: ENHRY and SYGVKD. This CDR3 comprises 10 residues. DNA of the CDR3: TGTGCCATCGGGGGGGATGGCTACACCTTC. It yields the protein CAIGGDGYTF.

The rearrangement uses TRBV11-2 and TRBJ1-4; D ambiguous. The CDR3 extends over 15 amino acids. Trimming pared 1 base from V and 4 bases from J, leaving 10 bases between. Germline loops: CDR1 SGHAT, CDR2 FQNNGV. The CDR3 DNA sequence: TGTGCCAGCAGCTTAGGGCCAGCCGTTAATGAAAAACTGTTTTTT. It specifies CASSLGPAVNEKLFF.

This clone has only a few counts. CDR3 sequence reads: CASSLDSLSPETQYF. DNA for the CDR3: TGTGCCAGCAGCTTGGACAGTCTATCCCCGGAGACCCAGTACTTC. The chain uses TRBV9 and TRBJ2-5; D is possibly TRBD1 (6 bases). In germline, CDR1 is SGDLS, CDR2 YYNGEE. CDR3 size: 15 residues. Trimming pared 4 bases from V and 5 bases from J, leaving 18 bases between.

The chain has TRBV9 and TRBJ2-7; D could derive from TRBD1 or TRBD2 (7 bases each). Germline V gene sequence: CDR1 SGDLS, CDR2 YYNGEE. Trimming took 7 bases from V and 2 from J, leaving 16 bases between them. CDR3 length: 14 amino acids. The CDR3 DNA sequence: TGTGCCAGCGGCCAGGGGGGGCGCACCTACGAGCAGTACTTC. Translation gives CASGQGGRTYEQYF.

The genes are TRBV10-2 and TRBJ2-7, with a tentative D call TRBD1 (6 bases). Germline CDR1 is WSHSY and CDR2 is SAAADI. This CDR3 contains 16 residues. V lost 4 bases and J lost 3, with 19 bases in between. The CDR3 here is CASSARQAADRYEQYF. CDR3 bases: TGCGCCAGCAGTGCACGACAGGCGGCGGACCGCTACGAGCAGTACTTC.

This CDR3 reads CSGEDGWSTEAFF. The DNA of the CDR3 is TGCAGCGGTGAGGACGGATGGAGCACTGAAGCTTTCTTT. The J gene is TRBJ1-1, the V gene TRBV29-1; D remains unclear. With 7 bases removed from V and 4 bases from J, the gap between germline ends came to 16 bases. Germline lookup yields CDR1 SQVTM and CDR2 ANQGSEA. The CDR3 has 13 amino acids.

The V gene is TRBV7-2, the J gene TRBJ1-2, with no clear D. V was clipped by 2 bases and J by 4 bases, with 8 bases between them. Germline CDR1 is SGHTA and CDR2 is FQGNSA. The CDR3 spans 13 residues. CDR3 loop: CASSLSQAYGYTF. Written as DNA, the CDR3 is TGTGCCAGCAGCTTAAGTCAGGCCTATGGCTACACCTTC.

In nucleotides, the CDR3 is TGCGCCAGCAGCCAAGTCCTAGCGGGGACCTACGAGCAGTACTTC. It is translated as CASSQVLAGTYEQYF. This chain links TRBV4-1 with TRBJ2-7, with 9 bases identical to TRBD2. Germline CDR1 and CDR2: MGHRA and YSYEKL. V shed 1 base and J 2 bases; nucleotides not matched to a gene: 3. The CDR3 runs 15 residues.

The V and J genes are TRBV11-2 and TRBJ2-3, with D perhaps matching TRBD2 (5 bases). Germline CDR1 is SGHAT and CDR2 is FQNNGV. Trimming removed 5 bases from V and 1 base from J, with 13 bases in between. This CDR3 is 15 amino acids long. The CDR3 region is CASSPTGIGTDTQYF. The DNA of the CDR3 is TGTGCCAGCAGCCCGACGGGGATTGGCACAGATACGCAGTATTTT.